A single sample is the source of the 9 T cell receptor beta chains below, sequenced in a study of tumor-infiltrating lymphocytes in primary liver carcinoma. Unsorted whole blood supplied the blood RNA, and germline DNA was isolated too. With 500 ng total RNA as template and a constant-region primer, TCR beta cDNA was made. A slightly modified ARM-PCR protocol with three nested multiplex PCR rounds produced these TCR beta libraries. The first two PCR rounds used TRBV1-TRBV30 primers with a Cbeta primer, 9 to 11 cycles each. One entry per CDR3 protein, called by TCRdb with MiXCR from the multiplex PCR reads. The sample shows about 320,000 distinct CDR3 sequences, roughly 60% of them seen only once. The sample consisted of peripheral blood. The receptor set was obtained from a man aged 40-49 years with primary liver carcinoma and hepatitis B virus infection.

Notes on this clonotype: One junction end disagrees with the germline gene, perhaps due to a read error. The CDR3 sequence is CTIREYSNQPQHF. CDR3 nucleotide sequence: TGTACCATCAGGGAATATAGCAATCAGCCCCAGCATTTT. This chain uses TRBV10-3 with TRBJ1-5, with D possibly TRBD1 on 5 matching bases. CDR3 length equals 13 residues. Germline V gives CDR1 ENHRY, CDR2 SYGVKD.

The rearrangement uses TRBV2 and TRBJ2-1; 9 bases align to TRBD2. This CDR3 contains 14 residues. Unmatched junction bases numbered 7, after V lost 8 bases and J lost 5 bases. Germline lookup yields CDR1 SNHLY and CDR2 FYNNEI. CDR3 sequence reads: CASAGTSRNNEQFF. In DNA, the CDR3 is TGTGCCAGCGCGGGGACTAGCCGAAACAATGAGCAGTTCTTC. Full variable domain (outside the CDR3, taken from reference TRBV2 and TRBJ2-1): EPEVTQTPSHQVTQMGQEVILRCVPISNHLYFYWYRQILGQKVEFLVSFYNNEISEKSEIFDDQFSVERPDGSNFTLKIRSTKLEDSAMYFCASAGTSRNNEQFFGPGTRLTVL.

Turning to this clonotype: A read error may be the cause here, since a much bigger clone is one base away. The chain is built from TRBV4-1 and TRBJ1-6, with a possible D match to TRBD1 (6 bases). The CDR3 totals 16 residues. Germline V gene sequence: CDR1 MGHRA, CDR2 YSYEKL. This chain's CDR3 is CASSQDWTALNSPFHF. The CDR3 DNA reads TGCGCCAGCAGCCAAGATTGGACAGCCCTTAATTCACCCTTCCACTTT.

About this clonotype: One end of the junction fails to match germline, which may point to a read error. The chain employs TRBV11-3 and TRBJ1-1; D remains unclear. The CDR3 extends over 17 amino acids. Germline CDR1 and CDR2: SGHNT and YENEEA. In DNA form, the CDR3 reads TGTGTCAGCAGCCCACGGTGGTCGATCACCCAAGGCACTGAGGCTTTCTTT. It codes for CVSSPRWSITQGTEAFF.

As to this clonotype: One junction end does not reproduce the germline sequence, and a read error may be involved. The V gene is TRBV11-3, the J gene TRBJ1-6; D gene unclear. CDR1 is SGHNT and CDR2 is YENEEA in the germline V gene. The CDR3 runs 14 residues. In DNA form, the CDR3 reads TGTGCCAGCAGCTTAGGAGAGGCGGAATCACTCCTCCACTTT. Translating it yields CASSLGEAESLLHF.

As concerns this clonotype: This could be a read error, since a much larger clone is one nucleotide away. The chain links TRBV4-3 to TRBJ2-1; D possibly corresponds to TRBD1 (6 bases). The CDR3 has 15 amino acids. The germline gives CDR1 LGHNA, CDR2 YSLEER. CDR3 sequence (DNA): TGCGCCAGCAGCCAAGTACGGTTGGGGGCCAATGAGCAGCTCTTC. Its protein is CASSQVRLGANEQLF.

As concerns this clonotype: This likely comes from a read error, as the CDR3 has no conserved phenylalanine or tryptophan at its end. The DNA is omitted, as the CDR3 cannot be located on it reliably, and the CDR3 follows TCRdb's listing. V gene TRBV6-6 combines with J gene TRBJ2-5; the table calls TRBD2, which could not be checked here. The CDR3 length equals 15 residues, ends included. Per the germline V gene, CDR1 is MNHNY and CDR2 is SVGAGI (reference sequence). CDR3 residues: CASSSREGWGETQCL.

In DNA, the CDR3 is TGTGCCAGCAGCGAGGACGACAGGGGCTATGGCTACACCTTC. Amino acids: CASSEDDRGYGYTF. The genes are TRBV14 and TRBJ1-2, with 8 bases lining up with TRBD1. The CDR3 has 14 residues. CDR1 SGHDN and CDR2 FVKESK come from the germline V gene. J was trimmed by 4 bases and V by 5 bases; bases with no gene match: 6. Drawing the rest from reference TRBV14 and TRBJ1-2, the complete variable domain is EAGVTQFPSHSVIEKGQTVTLRCDPISGHDNLYWYRRVMGKEIKFLLHFVKESKQDESGMPNNRFLAERTGGTYSTLKVQPAELEDSGVYFCASSEDDRGYGYTFGSGTRLTVV.

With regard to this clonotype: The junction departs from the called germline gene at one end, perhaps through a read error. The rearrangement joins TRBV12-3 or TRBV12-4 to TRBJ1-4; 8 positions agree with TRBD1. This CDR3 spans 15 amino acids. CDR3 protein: CAISLFGTGGEKLFF. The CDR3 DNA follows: TGTGCCATCAGTTTGTTTGGGACAGGCGGAGAAAAACTGTTTTTT.